The 27 T cell receptor beta chains presented below share a single source sample, sequenced in a study of cytomegalovirus exposure and HLA in healthy donors. Use of 60 Vbeta and 13 Jbeta primers characterized the PCR. Clones were read by immunoSEQ multiplex PCR, and TCRdb kept only the in-frame ones, dropping some. The repertoire holds around 270,000 clones, around 80% seen once, with less than 0.4% in the top ten. Sequences were obtained from PBMCs. The source of these receptors is a girl aged 2-9 years in good health and CMV-seronegative.

CDR3 sequence reads: CASSLGGSMTDTQYF. The CDR3 DNA sequence: TGTGCCAGCAGCTTGGGCGGGAGTATGACAGATACGCAGTATTTT. The genes are TRBV5-4 and TRBJ2-3; the match to TRBD2 covers 7 bases. This CDR3 has 15 amino acids. CDR1 is SGHNT and CDR2 is YYREEE in the germline V gene (reference sequence). The ends lost 0 bases at V and 3 bases at J; junction bases unmatched: 4.

This rearrangement joins TRBV19 to TRBJ2-1; 12 bases fit TRBD2. CDR3 length: 17 residues. The junction had 6 bases not matched to a gene; V was cut back by 3 bases and J by 3 bases. The germline V gene encodes CDR1 LNHDA and CDR2 SQIVND (reference sequence). The CDR3 DNA reads TGTGCCAGTAGTATCGGCACTAGCGGGAGGATCTACAATGAGCAGTTCTTC. Translated, it gives CASSIGTSGRIYNEQFF.

The genes are TRBV5-1 and TRBJ1-1; D is possibly TRBD1 (5 bases). Germline assignment: CDR1 SGHRS and CDR2 YFSETQ. The CDR3 is 15 amino acids. Trimming removed 1 base from V and 1 base from J, with 11 bases in between. The CDR3 here is CASSLLPGENTEAFF. As DNA, the CDR3 is TGCGCCAGCAGCTTGCTCCCGGGGGAGAACACTGAAGCTTTCTTT.

As regards this clone: The germline gene is not matched at one end of the junction; a read error may be the cause. The chain has TRBV7-9 and TRBJ1-5, with 7 bases aligning to TRBD1. CDR3 size: 12 residues. Germline lookup yields CDR1 SEHNR and CDR2 FQNEAQ (reference sequence). CDR3: CSSSFTGEAQHF. In DNA form, the CDR3 reads TGTTCCAGCAGCTTCACAGGGGAGGCCCAGCATTTT.

The rearrangement links TRBV7-2 to TRBJ2-5, with TRBD2 matching over 12 bases. The CDR3 is made up of 16 amino acids. CDR1 and CDR2 (germline): SGHTA, FQGNSA. Unmatched junction bases numbered 9, after V lost 5 bases and J lost 5 bases. In DNA, the CDR3 is TGTGCCAGCAGCCTATGGACTAGCGGGGAGGGGGAGACCCAGTACTTC. Translated: CASSLWTSGEGETQYF.

This clone has more than one count but fewer than ten. Here the CDR3 reads CATPQGLNTEAFF. The DNA for the CDR3 is TGTGCCACCCCGCAGGGCTTGAACACTGAAGCTTTCTTT. The chain links TRBV6-1 to TRBJ1-1, with D perhaps matching TRBD1 (5 bases). V shed 10 bases and J shed 0 bases, with 12 bases lying between them. This CDR3 region has 13 residues. Looked up from germline, CDR1 is MNHNS and CDR2 is SASEGT.

The chain is built from TRBV7-9 and TRBJ2-2, with D possibly being TRBD1 (5 bases). The germline V gene has CDR1 SEHNR and CDR2 FQNEAQ (reference sequence). With 4 bases removed from V and 6 bases from J, the gap between germline ends came to 9 bases. The CDR3 sequence is 13 residues long. Here the CDR3 DNA reads TGTGCCAGCAGCTCCCAGGGTGCCGGGGAGCTGTTTTTT. Its protein is CASSSQGAGELFF.

The chain is built from TRBV30 and TRBJ2-5; 13 nucleotides line up with TRBD2. V lost 3 bases to trimming and J lost 5 bases; unmatched junction nucleotides: 6. The germline gives CDR1 GTSNPN, CDR2 SVGIG (reference sequence). The CDR3 is 15 amino acids. CDR3 region: CAWRLGLAGPETQYF. The DNA of the CDR3 is TGTGCCTGGAGACTGGGACTAGCGGGACCCGAGACCCAGTACTTC.

This clone was counted a single time. The chain links TRBV11-2 to TRBJ2-1, with TRBD2 identical over 8 bases. In germline, CDR1 is SGHAT, CDR2 FQNNGV. The CDR3 is 17 residues long. The ends lost 0 bases at V and 7 bases at J; junction bases unmatched: 11. The CDR3 here is CASSLDPGGALGNEQFF. The DNA of the CDR3 is TGTGCCAGCAGCTTAGATCCCGGGGGGGCCCTCGGTAATGAGCAGTTCTTC.

The chain couples TRBV6-5 to TRBJ1-5; D is possibly TRBD1 (5 bases). The V end was cut by 5 bases, the J end by 0 bases, with 11 bases between. Germline values: CDR1 MNHEY, CDR2 SVGAGI. The CDR3 totals 15 residues. CDR3 nucleotides: TGTGCCAGCAGTCAGGACACCTATAGCAATCAGCCCCAGCATTTT. Its protein product is CASSQDTYSNQPQHF.

This clone has only a few counts. V gene TRBV7-2 combines with J gene TRBJ1-2, with D hard to call. V lost 8 bases and J 8 bases, leaving 18 bases between the germline ends. Germline values: CDR1 SGHTA, CDR2 FQGNSA. There are 13 residues in the CDR3. The CDR3 sequence: CASGPSGLGGYTF. CDR3 DNA: TGTGCCAGCGGGCCTAGCGGGCTGGGGGGCTACACCTTC.

The J gene is TRBJ2-1, the V gene TRBV6-1, with TRBD1 matching 8 bases. This CDR3 has 13 amino acids. Trimming took 6 bases from V and 10 from J; bases not matched to a gene: 8. Looked up from germline, CDR1 is MNHNS and CDR2 is SASEGT. Written as DNA, the CDR3 is TGTGCCAGCAGGGGACAGGCGACTCGAGAGCAGTTCTTC. Its translation is CASRGQATREQFF.

This clone was seen once. The chain has TRBV29-1 and TRBJ1-1, with a tentative D call TRBD1 (6 bases). The CDR3 has 12 amino acids. Germline-derived CDR1 and CDR2 are SQVTM and ANQGSEA. V was clipped by 7 bases and J by 1 base, with 10 bases between them. CDR3 bases: TGCAGCGCCGACAGGTCGAACACTGAAGCTTTCTTT. Its translation is CSADRSNTEAFF. The whole variable domain, filled in from reference TRBV29-1 and TRBJ1-1, reads SAVISQKPSRDICQRGTSLTIQCQVDSQVTMMFWYRQQPGQSLTLIATANQGSEATYESGFVIDKFPISRPNLTFSTLTVSNMSPEDSSIYLCSADRSNTEAFFGQGTRLTVV.

The CDR3 nucleotides read TGTGCCAGCTCACCACGCGTGCGAGAGAACACCGGGGAGCTGTTTTTT. It specifies CASSPRVRENTGELFF. The chain links TRBV18 to TRBJ2-2; D remains unclear. V shed 1 base and J shed 1 base, with 10 bases lying between them. The CDR3 covers 16 residues. Germline V gene data show CDR1 as KGHSH and CDR2 as LQKENI.

The chain employs TRBV6-6 and TRBJ2-7; no clear D gene. The V end was cut by 0 bases, the J end by 7 bases, with 4 bases between. The CDR3 spans 11 residues. Germline loops: CDR1 MNHNY, CDR2 SVGAGI (reference sequence). The CDR3: CASSYSREQYF. DNA for the CDR3: TGTGCCAGCAGTTACTCGAGAGAGCAGTACTTC.

V usage is TRBV19 and J usage is TRBJ2-7, with TRBD2 matching over 7 bases. Trimming at V came to 3 bases and at J to 3 bases, leaving 11 bases not matched to a gene. This CDR3 has 16 residues. In germline, CDR1 is LNHDA, CDR2 SQIVND (reference sequence). CDR3: CASSMIGRGGNYEQYF. In DNA form, the CDR3 reads TGTGCCAGTAGTATGATCGGGCGGGGAGGGAACTACGAGCAGTACTTC.

The rearrangement joins TRBV2 to TRBJ1-2, with D possibly matching TRBD1 (5 bases). This CDR3 region has 11 residues. Between the trimmed V and J ends, which lost 4 bases and 11 bases, there was a span of 11 bases. Germline V gene lookup returns CDR1 SNHLY and CDR2 FYNNEI. The CDR3 reads CASSVTAGYTF. In DNA form, the CDR3 reads TGTGCCAGCAGTGTGACAGCGGGGTACACCTTC.

The V and J genes are TRBV28 and TRBJ2-1; TRBD2 matches 12 bases. This CDR3 spans 16 amino acids. The germline V gene encodes CDR1 MDHEN and CDR2 SYDVKM. V gave up 4 bases and J gave up 8 bases; unmatched junction bases: 9. The CDR3 loop is CASSSGLAGGGYEQFF. CDR3 coding DNA: TGTGCCAGCAGTTCGGGACTAGCGGGTGGAGGGTATGAGCAGTTCTTC. Drawing the rest from reference TRBV28 and TRBJ2-1, the complete variable domain is DVKVTQSSRYLVKRTGEKVFLECVQDMDHENMFWYRQDPGLGLRLIYFSYDVKMKEKGDIPEGYSVSREKKERFSLILESASTNQTSMYLCASSSGLAGGGYEQFFGPGTRLTVL.

The rearrangement uses TRBV6-5 and TRBJ2-1; possibly TRBD2 for D (7 bases). The CDR3 totals 15 residues. Germline-derived CDR1 and CDR2 are MNHEY and SVGAGI. With 5 bases removed from V and 10 bases from J, the gap between germline ends came to 21 bases. CDR3 nucleotide sequence: TGTGCCAGCAGTGTAGGGGGGGATCCGATCGAAGAGCAGTTCTTC. As protein: CASSVGGDPIEEQFF.

The gene calls are TRBV11-1 and TRBJ2-5; perhaps TRBD2 as D (7 bases). V was shortened by 0 bases and J by 3 bases, with 14 bases between the two germline ends. The CDR3 extends over 16 amino acids. From germline, CDR1 is SGHAT and CDR2 FQDESV (reference sequence). This CDR3 reads CASSLAGRTAKETQYF. DNA of the CDR3: TGTGCCAGCAGCTTAGCCGGGAGGACAGCAAAAGAGACCCAGTACTTC.

V gene TRBV28 combines with J gene TRBJ2-2; 10 nucleotides line up with TRBD2. Germline CDR1 MDHEN, CDR2 SYDVKM. The CDR3 totals 18 residues. J lost 4 bases, V lost 3 bases, and 11 bases had no gene match. The CDR3 loop reads CASSFPRLAGEGTGELFF. The CDR3 DNA reads as TGTGCCAGCAGTTTCCCCAGGCTAGCGGGAGAGGGCACCGGGGAGCTGTTTTTT.

This clone was observed a handful of times. The gene calls are TRBV28 and TRBJ2-7; D unclear. Trimming stripped 2 bases from V and 3 bases from J, with 8 bases between. The CDR3 is 13 residues long. Looked up from germline, CDR1 is MDHEN and CDR2 is SYDVKM. The chain's CDR3 is CASSLGQYYEQYF. CDR3 sequence (DNA): TGTGCCAGCAGTTTAGGGCAGTACTACGAGCAGTACTTC. Combining the CDR3 with reference TRBV28 and TRBJ2-7 gives the whole variable domain DVKVTQSSRYLVKRTGEKVFLECVQDMDHENMFWYRQDPGLGLRLIYFSYDVKMKEKGDIPEGYSVSREKKERFSLILESASTNQTSMYLCASSLGQYYEQYFGPGTRLTVT.

V usage is TRBV30 and J usage is TRBJ2-5; 8 positions agree with TRBD1. The assigned J gene may be wrong: the sequence end matches TRBJ2-7 better. The CDR3 runs 13 residues. CDR1 is GTSNPN and CDR2 is SVGIG in the germline V gene (reference sequence). Written as DNA, the CDR3 is TGTGCCTGGAGAGACAGGGGACCCTACGAGCAGTACTTC. This sequence encodes CAWRDRGPYEQYF.

The genes are TRBV28 and TRBJ1-6, with no clear D. Germline V gene data show CDR1 as MDHEN and CDR2 as SYDVKM. This CDR3 contains 12 residues. The ends were cut back, 4 bases at V and 7 bases at J, with 5 bases in the middle. The CDR3 nucleotides read TGTGCCAGCAGTTCAGGAAATTCACCCCTCCACTTT. The encoded protein is CASSSGNSPLHF.

The chain is built from TRBV9 and TRBJ2-7; TRBD1 agrees at 7 bases. The CDR3 covers 16 residues. Germline assignment: CDR1 SGDLS and CDR2 YYNGEE. V dropped 1 base and J dropped 3; count of bases not matched to a gene: 10. Here the CDR3 reads CASSVQGQPPDYEQYF. CDR3 nucleotides: TGTGCCAGCAGCGTACAGGGACAGCCCCCAGACTACGAGCAGTACTTC.

CDR3 loop: CASSPGTGSPTDTQYF. In nucleotides, the CDR3 is TGTGCCAGCAGCCCAGGGACAGGGTCGCCCACAGATACGCAGTATTTT. The chain uses TRBV7-3 and TRBJ2-3, with 9 bases fitting TRBD1. Trimming at V came to 5 bases and at J to 2 bases, leaving 8 bases not matched to a gene. This CDR3 is 16 amino acids long. Germline V gene lookup returns CDR1 SGHTA and CDR2 FQGTGA.

The chain is built from TRBV2 and TRBJ2-1; 10 positions agree with TRBD2. CDR1 is SNHLY and CDR2 is FYNNEI in the germline V gene. This CDR3 is 18 amino acids long. Trimming cost V 2 bases and J 0 bases; bases outside gene matches: 7. The CDR3 sequence: CASSEWLAGVGSYNEQFF. The CDR3 DNA reads TGTGCCAGCAGTGAATGGCTAGCGGGAGTAGGCTCCTACAATGAGCAGTTCTTC.